These 32 T cell receptor beta chains were all obtained from the same sample, sequenced in a study of CD8 T cells in Susac syndrome. The RNA, roughly 0.45 to 1 ug, was put through reverse transcription using random hexamers. Using its own MiXCR run on the immunoSEQ multiplex PCR reads, TCRdb lists one record per CDR3 protein. The sample holds about 430,000 distinct CDR3 sequences, roughly 85% seen once. Input material: CD8+ T cells from PBMCs. The receptors stem from a human donor with multiple sclerosis.

V usage is TRBV30 and J usage is TRBJ2-1, with TRBD2 matching over 11 bases. The germline V gene has CDR1 GTSNPN and CDR2 SVGIG (reference sequence). This CDR3 is 19 amino acids long. V was pared by 0 bases and J by 2 bases, with 12 bases of the junction left unmatched. The CDR3 loop reads CAWSVRGLAAAYTYNEQFF. The CDR3 DNA reads TGTGCCTGGAGTGTACGGGGACTAGCGGCGGCTTACACCTACAATGAGCAGTTCTTC. Using reference TRBV30 and TRBJ2-1 for the parts outside the CDR3, the full variable domain is SQTIHQWPATLVQPVGSPLSLECTVEGTSNPNLYWYRQAAGRGLQLLFYSVGIGQISSEVPQNLSASRPQDRQFILSSKKLLLSDSGFYLCAWSVRGLAAAYTYNEQFFGPGTRLTVL.

This rearrangement joins TRBV25-1 to TRBJ1-2; D is uncertain. Germline lookup yields CDR1 MGHDK and CDR2 SYGVNS. V was cut by 5 bases and J by 0 bases, with 19 bases left in between. The CDR3 length is 17 residues. CDR3 bases: TGTGCCAGCAGTTCGCATCGCCGGGATCTAGCTAACTATGGCTACACCTTC. Its protein product is CASSSHRRDLANYGYTF.

This clonotype was observed a few times. The chain combines TRBV25-1 with TRBJ2-7; D gene ambiguous. The CDR3 is 13 residues long. V lost 5 bases and J lost 0, with 8 bases in between. Germline-derived CDR1 and CDR2 are MGHDK and SYGVNS. The CDR3 is CASSRSPSYEQYF. The DNA for the CDR3 is TGTGCCAGCAGTAGGTCCCCCTCCTACGAGCAGTACTTC.

V usage is TRBV18 and J usage is TRBJ1-2; 7 positions agree with TRBD1. Looked up from germline, CDR1 is KGHSH and CDR2 is LQKENI. The CDR3 covers 18 residues. V lost 2 bases, J lost 3 bases, and 15 bases stayed unmatched. CDR3 nucleotide sequence: TGTGCCAGCTCACCAGGGGGTCAACCGGGACAGACATACTATGGCTACACCTTC. Protein: CASSPGGQPGQTYYGYTF.

The chain carries TRBV5-5 and TRBJ1-1; D unresolved. Per the germline V gene, CDR1 is SGHKS and CDR2 is YYEKEE (reference sequence). Trimming took 0 bases from V and 0 from J, leaving 12 bases between them. CDR3 length equals 16 residues. Here the CDR3 DNA reads TGTGCCAGCAGCTTGGATTCGCGAGAGATGAACACTGAAGCTTTCTTT. It codes for CASSLDSREMNTEAFF.

This clonotype was seen once. V gene TRBV27 combines with J gene TRBJ2-7, with 10 bases that match TRBD2. Per germline, CDR1 MNHEY and CDR2 SMNVEV (reference sequence). The CDR3 is 15 residues long. V was clipped by 3 bases and J by 5 bases; unmatched bases: 7. CDR3 DNA sequence: TGTGCCAGCAGTTTCCTAGCGGGAGCCTACCACGAGCAGTACTTC. This gives the protein CASSFLAGAYHEQYF.

This sequence joins TRBV27 and TRBJ1-2, with TRBD1 as a possible D gene (6 bases). V was shortened by 5 bases and J by 2 bases, with 15 bases between the two germline ends. Per the germline V gene, CDR1 is MNHEY and CDR2 is SMNVEV (reference sequence). The CDR3 extends over 15 amino acids. The CDR3 reads CASSTARGGNYGYTF. In nucleotides, the CDR3 is TGTGCCAGCAGTACCGCGCGGGGGGGCAACTATGGCTACACCTTC.

In regard to this clonotype: At one end, the junction sequence differs from germline, possibly due to a read error. The J gene is TRBJ2-5, the V gene TRBV12-3 or TRBV12-4; D call uncertain. The CDR3 loop spans 12 amino acids. The CDR3 DNA is TGTGCCAGCAATTGGGGATATGAGATCCAGTACTTC. As protein: CASNWGYEIQYF.

V is TRBV3-1 and J is TRBJ2-7, with D maybe TRBD2 (5 bases). Germline loops: CDR1 LGHDT, CDR2 YNNKEL (reference sequence). The ends were cut back, 0 bases at V and 7 bases at J, with 19 bases in the middle. The CDR3 covers 16 residues. The CDR3 here is CASSQDIGSLMGEQYF. The CDR3 nucleotides read TGTGCCAGCAGCCAAGATATTGGGAGCCTGATGGGAGAGCAGTACTTC.

The CDR3 nucleotides read TGTGCCAGCAGCTTAAAGCGGACCCAGTTTGTGGGGGGCGAAGGCACTGAAGCTTTCTTT. As protein: CASSLKRTQFVGGEGTEAFF. V is TRBV7-8 and J is TRBJ1-1; D perhaps matches TRBD1 (6 bases). The V end was cut by 2 bases, the J end by 4 bases, with 29 bases between. Germline V lookup: CDR1 SGHVS, CDR2 FQNEAQ. The CDR3 consists of 20 residues.

CDR3: CASSLNGNEQYF. The DNA for the CDR3 is TGTGCCAGCAGTCTGAACGGAAACGAGCAGTACTTC. The chain couples TRBV12-3 or TRBV12-4 to TRBJ2-7; D not resolved. The CDR3 length is 12 residues. V lost 5 bases to trimming and J lost 5 bases, with 10 bases between them.

Here the CDR3 reads CASSGTATGELFF. The CDR3 coding sequence is TGCGCCAGCAGCGGGACGGCCACCGGGGAGCTGTTTTTT. This chain connects TRBV5-1 to TRBJ2-2; tentatively, D is TRBD1 or TRBD2 (5 bases each). The germline gives CDR1 SGHRS, CDR2 YFSETQ. Trimming pared 4 bases from V and 4 bases from J, leaving 8 bases between. The CDR3 covers 13 residues.

The chain joins TRBV11-2 to TRBJ2-5, with D possibly called TRBD1 or TRBD2 (6 bases each). Germline V lookup: CDR1 SGHAT, CDR2 FQNNGV. V was clipped by 0 bases and J by 5 bases, with 13 bases between them. The CDR3 is made up of 15 amino acids. CDR3 amino acids: CASSLDLRGRETQYF. CDR3 nucleotides: TGTGCCAGCAGCTTAGACCTCCGGGGGCGGGAGACCCAGTACTTC.

This chain connects TRBV11-2 to TRBJ2-1, with 7 bases that match TRBD1. V gave up 5 bases and J gave up 10 bases; unmatched junction bases: 17. Germline CDR1 SGHAT, CDR2 FQNNGV. The CDR3 contains 16 residues. The CDR3 DNA reads as TGTGCCAGCAGCGAAATACCGGGACAGATATCGAGGGAGCAGTTCTTC. This sequence encodes CASSEIPGQISREQFF.

Here the CDR3 reads CASSQDPLAGESTDTQYF. As DNA, the CDR3 is TGCGCCAGCAGCCAAGATCCCCTAGCGGGAGAATCAACAGATACGCAGTATTTT. The J gene is TRBJ2-3, the V gene TRBV4-1; TRBD2 matches 10 bases. CDR3 size: 18 residues. From germline, CDR1 is MGHRA and CDR2 YSYEKL. The V segment lost 0 bases and the J segment 3 bases; nucleotides outside the gene matches: 9.

V is TRBV14 and J is TRBJ2-2, with D perhaps being TRBD1 or TRBD2 (5 bases each). Germline loops: CDR1 SGHDN, CDR2 FVKESK. V was shortened by 4 bases and J by 3 bases, with 21 bases between the two germline ends. The CDR3 has 18 amino acids. Written as DNA, the CDR3 is TGTGCCAGCAGCCCCCGGGACCCCTACGTACGGGACACCGGGGAGCTGTTTTTT. It encodes CASSPRDPYVRDTGELFF.

The chain links TRBV4-1 to TRBJ2-5, with 7 bases identical to TRBD1. The CDR3 is 16 amino acids. V was pared by 1 base and J by 2 bases, with 7 bases of the junction left unmatched. The V gene's germline CDR1 is MGHRA and CDR2 YSYEKL. The CDR3 sequence is CASSQVAGGIQETQYF. DNA of the CDR3: TGCGCCAGCAGCCAAGTGGCAGGGGGTATACAAGAGACCCAGTACTTC.

V usage is TRBV3-1 and J usage is TRBJ2-1; 13 bases align to TRBD2. The CDR3 sequence is 17 residues long. Germline loops: CDR1 LGHDT, CDR2 YNNKEL (reference sequence). The trim removed 4 bases at V and 5 bases at J, leaving 8 bases unmatched. The CDR3 DNA is TGTGCCAGCAGCCCCAGGCCTGGACTAGCGGGGGACAATGAGCAGTTCTTC. Translating gives CASSPRPGLAGDNEQFF.

This chain uses TRBV5-8 with TRBJ2-7, with no clear D. Trimming removed 4 bases from V and 6 bases from J, with 11 bases in between. Germline assignment: CDR1 SGHTS and CDR2 YDEGEE. The CDR3 sequence is 12 residues long. The CDR3, as DNA: TGTGCCAGCAGCAATTCAGGTTTCGAGCAGTACTTC. This codes for CASSNSGFEQYF.

The V gene is TRBV28, the J gene TRBJ2-7; either TRBD1 or TRBD2 may supply D (6 bases each). Germline CDR1 and CDR2: MDHEN and SYDVKM. The CDR3 contains 15 residues. The V and J ends lost 3 bases and 3 bases respectively, with 15 bases between them. CDR3 protein: CASSFPRGGLYEQYF. Here the CDR3 DNA reads TGTGCCAGCAGTTTCCCCCGAGGGGGACTCTACGAGCAGTACTTC.

The chain employs TRBV7-2 and TRBJ2-7; D is tentatively TRBD1 or TRBD2 (5 bases each). V was shortened by 2 bases and J by 5 bases, with 19 bases between the two germline ends. This CDR3 contains 16 residues. CDR1 and CDR2 from the germline V gene are SGHTA and FQGNSA. CDR3 in DNA: TGTGCCAGCAGCTTAAGCGTGGGGGTCATAGGCCACGAGCAGTACTTC. Encoded protein: CASSLSVGVIGHEQYF. The full variable domain, rest sourced from reference TRBV7-2 and TRBJ2-7, is GAGVSQSPSNKVTEKGKDVELRCDPISGHTALYWYRQSLGQGLEFLIYFQGNSAPDKSGLPSDRFSAERTGGSVSTLTIQRTQQEDSAVYLCASSLSVGVIGHEQYFGPGTRLTVT.

The J gene is TRBJ2-7, the V gene TRBV11-2; D uncertain. There are 14 residues in the CDR3. With 3 bases removed from V and 6 bases from J, the gap between germline ends came to 15 bases. Germline lookup yields CDR1 SGHAT and CDR2 FQNNGV. The CDR3: CASSFSSGYGEQYF. CDR3 DNA sequence: TGTGCCAGCAGCTTTTCGTCTGGGTACGGCGAGCAGTACTTC.

This clonotype appeared once. J is TRBJ1-3 and V is TRBV29-1, with D tentatively TRBD1 (5 bases). Germline values: CDR1 SQVTM, CDR2 ANQGSEA. V was cut by 6 bases and J by 0 bases, with 12 bases left in between. This CDR3 is built from 14 residues. The CDR3 is CSVRVGASGNTIYF. Here the CDR3 DNA reads TGCAGCGTCCGAGTCGGGGCCTCTGGAAACACCATATATTTT.

The chain combines TRBV7-9 with TRBJ2-7; D call uncertain. V lost 1 base to trimming and J lost 6 bases, with 16 bases between them. Germline V lookup: CDR1 SEHNR, CDR2 FQNEAQ (reference sequence). This CDR3 comprises 15 residues. The CDR3 bases are TGTGCCAGCAGCTTAGAGGCGAGGCCTCGTATCGAGCAGTACTTC. Amino acid sequence: CASSLEARPRIEQYF.

This rearrangement joins TRBV11-2 to TRBJ2-1; 8 nucleotides line up with TRBD2. This CDR3 has 15 amino acids. The junction had 8 bases not matched to a gene; V was cut back by 3 bases and J by 7 bases. Germline CDR1 and CDR2: SGHAT and FQNNGV. DNA for the CDR3: TGTGCCAGCAGCTTCCTCAGCGGGAGTGGTAATGAGCAGTTCTTC. It encodes CASSFLSGSGNEQFF.

The chain combines TRBV2 with TRBJ1-1; TRBD1 might be the D (6 bases). Germline CDR1 is SNHLY and CDR2 is FYNNEI. The length of the CDR3 is 14 residues. V lost 3 bases and J lost 2, with 10 bases in between. The CDR3 nucleotides are TGTGCCAGCAGTGATTCAGGGGTTAACACTGAAGCTTTCTTT. Translating gives CASSDSGVNTEAFF. The full variable domain, with the rest looked up from reference TRBV2 and TRBJ1-1, is EPEVTQTPSHQVTQMGQEVILRCVPISNHLYFYWYRQILGQKVEFLVSFYNNEISEKSEIFDDQFSVERPDGSNFTLKIRSTKLEDSAMYFCASSDSGVNTEAFFGQGTRLTVV.

The chain recombines TRBV12-3 or TRBV12-4 with TRBJ2-7; possibly TRBD1 or TRBD2 for D (6 bases each). The germline V and J ends were trimmed by 7 bases and 2 bases, with 15 bases remaining between them. The CDR3 runs to 14 residues. The CDR3 protein is CASTAAGHTYEQYF. In DNA form, the CDR3 reads TGTGCCAGCACGGCCGCGGGACATACCTACGAGCAGTACTTC.

The chain has TRBV6-5 and TRBJ2-7; 9 nucleotides align to TRBD1. Germline CDR1 and CDR2: MNHEY and SVGAGI. This CDR3 comprises 15 residues. J lost 5 bases, V lost 5 bases, and 10 bases had no gene match. For the CDR3, the DNA is TGTGCCAGCAGTCCCGGGACAGGGTACGGCGACGAGCAGTACTTC. Residues: CASSPGTGYGDEQYF.

The chain joins TRBV7-6 to TRBJ2-2, with 7 bases identical to TRBD1. Germline CDR1 reads SGHVS; CDR2 reads FNYEAQ. The CDR3 covers 16 residues. Trimming at V came to 5 bases and at J to 1 base, leaving 7 bases not matched to a gene. As DNA, the CDR3 is TGTGCCAGCAGCCCACGGACAGGAGAGAACACCGGGGAGCTGTTTTTT. It codes for CASSPRTGENTGELFF. The full variable domain, completed using reference TRBV7-6 and TRBJ2-2, is GAGVSQSPRYKVTKRGQDVALRCDPISGHVSLYWYRQALGQGPEFLTYFNYEAQQDKSGLPNDRFSAERPEGSISTLTIQRTEQRDSAMYRCASSPRTGENTGELFFGEGSRLTVL.

The V gene is TRBV30, the J gene TRBJ2-7; D possibly corresponds to TRBD1 (5 bases). Germline CDR1 is GTSNPN and CDR2 is SVGIG (reference sequence). The CDR3 length is 12 residues. Trimming removed 2 bases from V and 5 bases from J, with 10 bases in between. The CDR3 nucleotides read TGTGCCTGGAGTCAGGGTCTCAACGAGCAGTACTTC. This encodes CAWSQGLNEQYF.

The chain employs TRBV4-1 and TRBJ1-1, with TRBD1 matching 8 bases. Unmatched junction bases numbered 7, after V lost 4 bases and J lost 3 bases. Germline CDR1 reads MGHRA; CDR2 reads YSYEKL. This CDR3 region has 15 residues. For the CDR3, the DNA is TGCGCCAGCAGCCTAGACAGGGGAGTAGACACTGAAGCTTTCTTT. Translation gives CASSLDRGVDTEAFF.

The chain employs TRBV24-1 and TRBJ2-3; D possibly corresponds to TRBD1 (6 bases). Between the trimmed V and J ends, which lost 9 bases and 2 bases, there was a span of 17 bases. In germline, CDR1 is KGHDR, CDR2 SFDVKD. There are 15 residues in the CDR3. The CDR3: CATPGQRVYTDTQYF. For the CDR3, the DNA is TGTGCCACCCCGGGACAAAGGGTCTACACAGATACGCAGTATTTT.